What follows are 7 T cell receptor beta chains derived from one specimen sequenced in a study of blood T cell repertoires in COVID-19. Sequencing was performed with immunoSEQ multiplex PCR; in TCRdb, only in-frame clones are kept and a portion is missing. The sample consists of roughly 230,000 clones, 70% to 90% of them appearing once. The sequenced sample was PBMCs or T cells enriched from blood (not recorded which). The receptors stem from a woman aged 45-60 years who had been exposed to COVID-19.

The chain is built from TRBV19 and TRBJ1-2; D is perhaps TRBD1 (5 bases). The ends were cut back, 6 bases at V and 8 bases at J, with 10 bases in the middle. This CDR3 region has 11 residues. CDR1 and CDR2 (germline): LNHDA, SQIVND (reference sequence). CDR3 region: CASREGSGYTF. The CDR3, as DNA: TGTGCCAGTAGGGAGGGGAGCGGCTACACCTTC.

The chain combines TRBV3-1 (or the pseudogene TRBV3-2) with TRBJ1-5; possibly TRBD1 for D (5 bases). This CDR3 contains 15 residues. CDR1 LGHDT and CDR2 YNNKEL come from the germline V gene (reference sequence). Trimming stripped 0 bases from V and 6 bases from J, with 12 bases between. CDR3: CASSQESGGGQPQHF. CDR3 nucleotides: TGTGCCAGCAGCCAAGAAAGTGGGGGAGGTCAGCCCCAGCATTTT.

The genes are TRBV6-5 and TRBJ1-6, with TRBD1 matching over 7 bases. The germline CDR1 and CDR2 sequences are MNHEY and SVGAGI. The CDR3 sequence is 14 residues long. The V segment lost 4 bases and the J segment 13 bases; nucleotides outside the gene matches: 10. CDR3 nucleotides: TGTGCCAGCAGTTCCTGGACAGGCCAACTTCCCCTCCACTTT. Protein product: CASSSWTGQLPLHF.

The chain joins TRBV10-3 to TRBJ1-1; D is perhaps TRBD1 (5 bases). Trimming took off 5 bases at V and 2 bases at J, with 9 bases between the two ends. This CDR3 is 13 amino acids long. Germline values: CDR1 ENHRY, CDR2 SYGVKD. Here the CDR3 reads CAISLTANTEAFF. CDR3 sequence (DNA): TGTGCCATCAGTTTGACAGCCAACACTGAAGCTTTCTTT.

This clone was seen ten or more times. The rearrangement links TRBV4-1 to TRBJ1-2; D not certain. V lost 4 bases to trimming and J lost 7 bases, with 13 bases between them. Germline V gene sequence: CDR1 MGHRA, CDR2 YSYEKL. CDR3 length: 13 residues. The chain's CDR3 is CASSLNSGSGYTF. The CDR3 nucleotides read TGCGCCAGCAGCCTTAATAGCGGTAGTGGCTACACCTTC.

The V gene is TRBV28, the J gene TRBJ1-3; TRBD1 aligns across 9 bases. V was pared by 3 bases and J by 4 bases, with 7 bases of the junction left unmatched. The germline V gene encodes CDR1 MDHEN and CDR2 SYDVKM. This CDR3 contains 16 residues. Here the CDR3 reads CASSFPGQGPGNTIYF. The CDR3 coding sequence is TGTGCCAGCAGTTTTCCTGGACAGGGGCCCGGAAACACCATATATTTT.

The CDR3 nucleotides are TGTGCCAGCTCACCGGGACAGGGGGGGAACACTGAAGCTTTCTTT. Amino acid sequence: CASSPGQGGNTEAFF. The chain uses TRBV18 and TRBJ1-1; TRBD1 agrees at 11 bases. V was clipped by 3 bases and J by 1 base; unmatched bases: 1. CDR1 is KGHSH, CDR2 LQKENI, per germline. The CDR3 covers 15 residues.